The TCR beta chain described here comes from a study of CD8+CD57+ T cells in acquired aplastic anemia. At the level of the study: Yields of DNA that came from sorted CD4+ and CD8+ cells averaged about 3 ug.

The CDR3 length is 13 residues. Germline loops: CDR1 DFQATT, CDR2 SNEGSKA (reference sequence). Trimming at V came to 1 base and at J to 9 bases, leaving 3 bases not matched to a gene. CDR3 and TCR beta VDJ profiling relied on a genomic DNA template. TCRdb fed the reads into MiXCR, producing one record per CDR3 protein. This sample has fewer than 250,000 distinct CDR3 sequences, with approximately 45% found just once. It was patients with CD8+CD57+ cell expansion by flow cytometry who were chosen for sequencing. The sample comprised sorted CD4+, CD8+, or CD8+CD57+ T cells (not recorded which) from PBMCs. This clonotype was obtained from a human donor with aplastic anemia. This chain links TRBV20-1 with TRBJ1-6; 7 bases map to TRBD1. The CDR3 bases are TGCAGTGCTAGAGCCGGGACAGTTTCACCCCTCCACTTT. This encodes CSARAGTVSPLHF.